The rows below give T cell receptor beta chains drawn from one sample of a study of control samples from healthy donors and cancer patients. Method: immunoSEQ multiplex PCR; TCRdb's copy keeps in-frame clones and lacks some. The table has 130,000 or so clones, approximately 91% seen once. Input material: blood. These receptors all come from a man aged 50-59 years in good health. Each CDR3 is given with its conserved first and last residue. Fields, in order: D gene, V gene, J gene, clone size, CDR3 protein, CDR3 DNA. The D gene is left open where the match is weak. Only part of the rows carry a size: once, few, many, or a class if the clone is expanded.

D: TRBD2; V: TRBV3-1/TRBV3-2; J: TRBJ2-2; size: NA; CDR3: CASSRREGTGELFF; DNA: TGTGCCAGCAGCCGGAGGGAGGGGACCGGGGAGCTGTTTTTT
D: TRBD1; V: TRBV9; J: TRBJ2-5; size: NA; CDR3: CASSLEWGQQETQYF; DNA: TGTGCCAGCAGCCTAGAGTGGGGACAGCAAGAGACCCAGTACTTC
D: NA; V: TRBV5-1; J: TRBJ2-5; size: NA; CDR3: CASSLDGGKETQYF; DNA: TGCGCCAGCAGCTTGGATGGGGGGAAGGAGACCCAGTACTTC
D: TRBD1; V: TRBV7-9; J: TRBJ1-5; size: NA; CDR3: CASSPGTGRQPQHF; DNA: TGTGCCAGCAGCCCCGGGACAGGGCGACAGCCCCAGCATTTT
D: TRBD1; V: TRBV6-5; J: TRBJ1-6; size: few; CDR3: CASNKQGGSPLHF; DNA: TGTGCCAGCAATAAACAGGGGGGATCACCCCTCCACTTT
D: NA; V: TRBV4-1; J: TRBJ2-5; size: NA; CDR3: CASSQTDLDQETQYF; DNA: TGCGCCAGCAGCCAAACGGACTTGGACCAAGAGACCCAGTACTTC
D: NA; V: TRBV6-5; J: TRBJ2-3; size: once; CDR3: CASSYEGRGGTDTQYF; DNA: TGTGCCAGCAGTTACGAAGGCAGGGGAGGCACAGATACGCAGTATTTT
D: TRBD2; V: TRBV18; J: TRBJ2-3; size: NA; CDR3: CASSPRGSGGVTDTQYF; DNA: TGTGCCAGCTCACCCCGTGGTAGCGGGGGTGTCACAGATACGCAGTATTTT
D: TRBD1; V: TRBV5-1; J: TRBJ2-3; size: NA; CDR3: CASSSLQGNTDTQYF; DNA: TGCGCCAGCAGCTCATTACAGGGGAACACAGATACGCAGTATTTT
D: TRBD2; V: TRBV6-5; J: TRBJ2-3; size: many; CDR3: CASSYSSGGPRTQYF; DNA: TGTGCCAGCAGTTACTCGTCGGGGGGACCCCGTACGCAGTATTTT
D: TRBD1; V: TRBV6-6; J: TRBJ2-7; size: once; CDR3: CASSYSIPDRAYEQYF; DNA: TGTGCCAGCAGTTACTCGATCCCCGACAGGGCCTACGAGCAGTACTTC
D: TRBD2; V: TRBV9; J: TRBJ2-1; size: NA; CDR3: CASSPGGGGTEQFF; DNA: TGTGCCAGCAGCCCCGGGGGGGGGGGCACTGAGCAGTTCTTC
D: TRBD2; V: TRBV7-2; J: TRBJ2-3; size: NA; CDR3: CASSYPERGGGDTQYF; DNA: TGTGCCAGCAGCTACCCTGAGCGGGGGGGCGGCGATACGCAGTATTTT
D: NA; V: TRBV27; J: TRBJ2-7; size: once; CDR3: CASSSRSGFTVYEQYF; DNA: TGTGCCAGCAGTTCGCGGTCCGGGTTCACGGTATACGAGCAGTACTTC
D: NA; V: TRBV29-1; J: TRBJ2-2; size: NA; CDR3: CSVEVARTNTGELFF; DNA: TGCAGCGTTGAAGTGGCCAGGACTAACACCGGGGAGCTGTTTTTT
D: NA; V: TRBV7-2; J: TRBJ1-4; size: once; CDR3: CASSRSLDEKLFF; DNA: TGTGCCAGCAGCCGATCCCTTGATGAAAAACTGTTTTTT
D: TRBD2; V: TRBV5-5; J: TRBJ2-2; size: NA; CDR3: CASSLGGGPTGELFF; DNA: TGTGCCAGCAGCTTGGGCGGGGGACCCACCGGGGAGCTGTTTTTT
D: NA; V: TRBV19; J: TRBJ1-1; size: NA; CDR3: CASTGTVGGYEAFF; DNA: TGTGCCAGTACGGGGACGGTCGGGGGATATGAAGCTTTCTTT
D: NA; V: TRBV15; J: TRBJ1-1; size: NA; CDR3: CATSIGLNTEAFF; DNA: TGTGCCACCAGCATAGGCTTGAACACTGAAGCTTTCTTT
D: NA; V: TRBV5-1; J: TRBJ2-7; size: NA; CDR3: CASSLYGYEQYF; DNA: TGCGCCAGCAGCTTGTATGGCTACGAGCAGTACTTC
D: NA; V: TRBV5-4; J: TRBJ1-2; size: few; CDR3: CASRPRDTRSNYGYTF; DNA: TGTGCCAGCCGCCCAAGGGACACGAGATCTAACTATGGCTACACCTTC
D: TRBD2; V: TRBV27; J: TRBJ2-3; size: NA; CDR3: CASSLGLVGTDTQYF; DNA: TGTGCCAGCAGTCTGGGACTAGTAGGCACAGATACGCAGTATTTT
D: TRBD1; V: TRBV7-9; J: TRBJ1-3; size: NA; CDR3: CASSPQGGSVAGNTIYF; DNA: TGTGCCAGCAGCCCGCAGGGGGGAAGTGTCGCTGGAAACACCATATATTTT
D: NA; V: TRBV5-1; J: TRBJ1-5; size: NA; CDR3: CASSLDDNQPQHF; DNA: TGCGCCAGCAGCTTGGATGACAATCAGCCCCAGCATTTT
D: TRBD2; V: TRBV6-6; J: TRBJ2-5; size: NA; CDR3: CASSYGLRGGALTQYF; DNA: TGTGCCAGCAGTTACGGGCTGCGGGGGGGCGCCTTGACCCAGTACTTC
D: TRBD1; V: TRBV5-1; J: TRBJ1-3; size: few; CDR3: CASSQTGGRSGNTIYF; DNA: TGCGCCAGCAGCCAAACAGGGGGCAGGTCTGGAAACACCATATATTTT
D: NA; V: TRBV2; J: TRBJ1-4; size: NA; CDR3: CASSEAWYEKLFF; DNA: TGTGCCAGCAGTGAAGCGTGGTATGAAAAACTGTTTTTT
D: TRBD1; V: TRBV7-2; J: TRBJ1-3; size: NA; CDR3: CASSSDRGGTIYF; DNA: TGTGCCAGCAGCTCCGACAGGGGAGGCACCATATATTTT
D: NA; V: TRBV7-9; J: TRBJ1-2; size: NA; CDR3: CASSLGILSYGYTF; DNA: TGTGCCAGCAGCTTAGGAATACTCAGCTATGGCTACACCTTC
D: TRBD1; V: TRBV2; J: TRBJ2-7; size: NA; CDR3: CASTRTGNSYEQYF; DNA: TGTGCCAGCACCAGGACAGGCAACTCCTACGAGCAGTACTTC
D: TRBD2; V: TRBV5-1; J: TRBJ2-3; size: NA; CDR3: CASQLAGGGTDTQYF; DNA: TGCGCCAGCCAATTAGCGGGGGGAGGCACAGATACGCAGTATTTT
D: NA; V: TRBV6-5; J: TRBJ2-1; size: once; CDR3: CASRTTGDSYNEQFF; DNA: TGTGCCAGCAGGACGACAGGTGACTCCTACAATGAGCAGTTCTTC
D: NA; V: TRBV5-1; J: TRBJ1-6; size: few; CDR3: CASSPRKNTGSSYNSPLHF; DNA: TGCGCCAGCAGCCCGAGAAAGAACACAGGGAGCTCCTATAATTCACCCCTCCACTTT
D: NA; V: TRBV4-2; J: TRBJ2-3; size: NA; CDR3: CASSQDSPSGTDTQYF; DNA: TGTGCCAGCAGCCAAGATTCCCCTTCGGGCACAGATACGCAGTATTTT
D: TRBD1; V: TRBV28; J: TRBJ2-7; size: NA; CDR3: CATQQGSYEQYF; DNA: TGTGCCACACAACAGGGGAGCTACGAGCAGTACTTC
D: NA; V: TRBV5-1; J: TRBJ2-3; size: NA; CDR3: CASSLGDGLSTDTQYF; DNA: TGCGCCAGCAGCTTGGGGGACGGTCTATCCACAGATACGCAGTATTTT
D: NA; V: TRBV25-1; J: TRBJ2-1; size: NA; CDR3: CASSDGGTYNEQFF; DNA: TGTGCCAGCAGTGACGGGGGAACCTACAATGAGCAGTTCTTC